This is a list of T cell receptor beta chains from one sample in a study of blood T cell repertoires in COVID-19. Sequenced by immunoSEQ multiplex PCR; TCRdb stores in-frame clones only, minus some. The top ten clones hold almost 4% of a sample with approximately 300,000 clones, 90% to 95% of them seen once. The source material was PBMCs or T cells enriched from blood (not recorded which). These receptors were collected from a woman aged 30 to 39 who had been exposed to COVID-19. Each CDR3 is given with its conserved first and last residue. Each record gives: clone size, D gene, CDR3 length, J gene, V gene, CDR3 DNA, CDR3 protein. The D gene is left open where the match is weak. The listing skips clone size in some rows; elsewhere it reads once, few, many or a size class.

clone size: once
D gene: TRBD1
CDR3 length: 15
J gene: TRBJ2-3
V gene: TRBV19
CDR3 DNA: TGTGCCAGTAGTATCCGGGACAGGGGGACAGATACGCAGTATTTT
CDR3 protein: CASSIRDRGTDTQYF

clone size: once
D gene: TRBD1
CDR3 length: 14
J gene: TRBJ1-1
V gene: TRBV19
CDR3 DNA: TGTGCCAGTAGTAACCCCGACAGGGCCACTGAAGCTTTCTTT
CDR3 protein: CASSNPDRATEAFF

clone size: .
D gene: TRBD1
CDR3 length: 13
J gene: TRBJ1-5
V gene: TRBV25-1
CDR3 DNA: TGTGCCAGCAGGGGACAGGGTAATCAGCCCCAGCATTTT
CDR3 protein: CASRGQGNQPQHF

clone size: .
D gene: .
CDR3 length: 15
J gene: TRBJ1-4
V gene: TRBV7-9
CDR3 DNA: TGTGCCAGCAGCTTATACCAGGGCACTAATGAAAAACTGTTTTTT
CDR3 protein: CASSLYQGTNEKLFF

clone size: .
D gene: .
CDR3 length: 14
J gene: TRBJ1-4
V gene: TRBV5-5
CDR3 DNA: TGTGCCAGCACCCCACCGAGGGCCCCTGAAAAACTGTTTTTT
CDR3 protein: CASTPPRAPEKLFF

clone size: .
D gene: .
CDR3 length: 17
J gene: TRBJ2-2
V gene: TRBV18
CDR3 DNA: TGTGCCAGCTCACCACCGGCCGGGGGTCTCCGAAACGGGGAGCTGTTTTTT
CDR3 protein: CASSPPAGGLRNGELFF

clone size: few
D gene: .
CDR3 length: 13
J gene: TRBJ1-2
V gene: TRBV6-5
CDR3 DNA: TGTGCCAGCAGTTACGGGGGGATGAGAGGCTACACCTTC
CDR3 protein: CASSYGGMRGYTF

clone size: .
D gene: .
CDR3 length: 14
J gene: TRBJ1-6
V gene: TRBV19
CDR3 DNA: TGTGCCAGTAGTATTACTGCCTATAATTCACCCCTCCACTTT
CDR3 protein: CASSITAYNSPLHF

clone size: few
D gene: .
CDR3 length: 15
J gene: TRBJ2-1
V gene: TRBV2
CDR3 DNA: TGTGCCAGCAGACTACAGGGAAAATCCTACAATGAGCAGTTCTTC
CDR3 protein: CASRLQGKSYNEQFF

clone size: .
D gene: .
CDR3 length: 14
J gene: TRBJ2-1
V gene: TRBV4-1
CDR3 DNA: TGCGCCAGCAGCCAAGGTCCCTTGTACAATGAGCAGTTCTTC
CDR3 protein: CASSQGPLYNEQFF

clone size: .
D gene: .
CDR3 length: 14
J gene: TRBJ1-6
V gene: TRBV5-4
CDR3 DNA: TGTGCCAGCAGCTTCGCAGGGGCGAAGTCACCCCTCCACTTT
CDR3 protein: CASSFAGAKSPLHF

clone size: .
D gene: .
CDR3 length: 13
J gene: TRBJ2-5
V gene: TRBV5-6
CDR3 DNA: TGTGCCAGCAGCTTAAGGGAAGAGGGGACCCAGTACTTC
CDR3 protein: CASSLREEGTQYF

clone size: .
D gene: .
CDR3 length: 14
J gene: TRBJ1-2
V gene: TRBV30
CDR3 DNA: TGTGCCTGGGGAAACCAGGGCATTAACTATGGCTACACCTTC
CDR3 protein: CAWGNQGINYGYTF

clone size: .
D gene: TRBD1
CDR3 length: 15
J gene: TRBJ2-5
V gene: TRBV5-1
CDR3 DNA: TGCGCCAGCAGCGTCCTCGGGACAGGGATGGAGACCCAGTACTTC
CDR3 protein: CASSVLGTGMETQYF

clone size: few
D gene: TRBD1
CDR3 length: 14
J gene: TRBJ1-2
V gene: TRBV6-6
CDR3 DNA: TGTGCCAGCAGTTACTTGGGGACAGGAGCGGGCTACACCTTC
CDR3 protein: CASSYLGTGAGYTF

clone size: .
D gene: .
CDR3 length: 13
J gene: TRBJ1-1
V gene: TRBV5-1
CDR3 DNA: TGCGCCAGCAGCCGCAGGCTGAACACTGAAGCTTTCTTT
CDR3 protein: CASSRRLNTEAFF

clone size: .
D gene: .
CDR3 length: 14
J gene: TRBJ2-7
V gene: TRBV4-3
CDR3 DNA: TGCGCCAGCAGCCAAGACCGTCGCTCCTACGAGCAGTACTTC
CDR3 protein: CASSQDRRSYEQYF

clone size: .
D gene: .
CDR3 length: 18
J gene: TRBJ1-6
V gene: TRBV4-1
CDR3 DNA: TGCGCCAGCAGCCCCCACCTAGGGCCAGGGGTTAACAATTCACCCCTCCACTTT
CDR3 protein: CASSPHLGPGVNNSPLHF

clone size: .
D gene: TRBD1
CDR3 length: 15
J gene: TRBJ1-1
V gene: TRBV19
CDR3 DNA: TGTGCCAGTAGTTCACGGGACAGCGAATACCTTGAAGCTTTCTTT
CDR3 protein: CASSSRDSEYLEAFF

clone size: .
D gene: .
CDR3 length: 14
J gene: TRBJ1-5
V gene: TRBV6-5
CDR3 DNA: TGTGCCAGCAGTTACCTGGAGAGGGATCAGCCCCAGCATTTT
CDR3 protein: CASSYLERDQPQHF

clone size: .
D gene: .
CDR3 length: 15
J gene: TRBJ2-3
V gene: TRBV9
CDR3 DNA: TGTGCCAGCAGCGTAGGAGGACAGAACGCAGATACGCAGTATTTT
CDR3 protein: CASSVGGQNADTQYF

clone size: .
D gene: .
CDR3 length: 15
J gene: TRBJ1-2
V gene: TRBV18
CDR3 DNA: TGTGCCAGCTCACCACGATCAGGGGATGTCTATGGCTACACCTTC
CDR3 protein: CASSPRSGDVYGYTF

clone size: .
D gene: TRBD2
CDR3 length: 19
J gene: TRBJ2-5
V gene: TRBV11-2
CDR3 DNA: TGTGCCAGCAGCTTCTCCGGGACTAGCGGTCCCGGTTACCAAGAGACCCAGTACTTC
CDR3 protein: CASSFSGTSGPGYQETQYF

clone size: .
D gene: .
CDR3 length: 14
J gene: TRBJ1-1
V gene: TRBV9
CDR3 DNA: TGTGCCAGCAGCGTAGAAGCGTGGAACACTGAAGCTTTCTTT
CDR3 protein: CASSVEAWNTEAFF

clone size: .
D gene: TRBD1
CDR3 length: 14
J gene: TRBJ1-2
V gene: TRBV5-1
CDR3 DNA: TGCGCCAGCAGCTCCGACGGGACAGCTTATGGCTACACCTTC
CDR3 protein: CASSSDGTAYGYTF

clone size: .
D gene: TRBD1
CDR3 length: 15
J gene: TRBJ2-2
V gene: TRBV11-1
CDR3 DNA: TGTGCCAGCAGCCCCGACAGGGTGAACACCGGGGAGCTGTTTTTT
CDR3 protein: CASSPDRVNTGELFF

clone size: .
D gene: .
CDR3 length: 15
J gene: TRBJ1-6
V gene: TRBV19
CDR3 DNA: TGTGCCAGTAAAGGCCAACGAGGGTGGAATTCACCCCTCCACTTT
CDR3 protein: CASKGQRGWNSPLHF